The 26 T cell receptor beta chains below come from one sample, sequenced in a study of blood T cell repertoires in COVID-19. Generated by immunoSEQ multiplex PCR, the TCRdb table keeps only in-frame clones and is missing some. The sample includes about 120,000 clones, around 87% of them seen just once. The sequenced sample consisted of peripheral blood. Receptors were obtained from a woman aged 70-85 years with acute or convalescent COVID-19.

The CDR3 sequence: CASSQDPQVYGYTF. The DNA for the CDR3 is TGCGCCAGCAGCCAAGATCCCCAGGTCTATGGCTACACCTTC. This sequence joins TRBV4-1 and TRBJ1-2; D is undetermined. The ends were cut back, 0 bases at V and 4 bases at J, with 9 bases in the middle. Germline CDR1 reads MGHRA; CDR2 reads YSYEKL. The CDR3 has 14 amino acids.

This clone occurred once. V gene TRBV19 combines with J gene TRBJ1-5, with D perhaps matching TRBD1 (5 bases). Deletions cut 6 bases from V and 5 bases from J, with 11 bases between. Germline CDR1 and CDR2: LNHDA and SQIVND (reference sequence). This CDR3 spans 13 amino acids. The CDR3 DNA is TGTGCCAGTAGAAAGGAAGGGGATCAGCCCCAGCATTTT. It specifies CASRKEGDQPQHF.

The chain joins TRBV4-1 to TRBJ2-7; 10 positions agree with TRBD1. CDR1 MGHRA and CDR2 YSYEKL come from the germline V gene. V shed 4 bases, J shed 7 bases, and the junction held 10 bases outside the gene matches. The CDR3 loop spans 15 amino acids. CDR3 sequence reads: CASSRTGTGVEEQYF. DNA for the CDR3: TGCGCCAGCAGCCGCACCGGGACAGGGGTTGAGGAGCAGTACTTC.

The V and J genes are TRBV12-3 or TRBV12-4 and TRBJ1-3; the D is unclear. The CDR3 contains 12 residues. V gave up 8 bases and J gave up 4 bases, with 9 bases separating them. CDR3: CASGLQGNTIYF. Written as DNA, the CDR3 is TGTGCCAGCGGACTACAGGGAAACACCATATATTTT.

This clone occurred once. The rearrangement links TRBV29-1 to TRBJ2-2; 10 bases map to TRBD1. CDR3 size: 14 residues. The trim removed 6 bases at V and 7 bases at J, leaving 8 bases unmatched. CDR1 and CDR2 from the germline V gene are SQVTM and ANQGSEA. The CDR3 spells CSVASTGGGGELFF. CDR3 DNA: TGCAGCGTGGCCTCGACAGGGGGCGGCGGGGAGCTGTTTTTT.

V is TRBV7-2 and J is TRBJ1-1; D not certain. Germline V gene sequence: CDR1 SGHTA, CDR2 FQGNSA. The CDR3 has 11 amino acids. V was trimmed by 5 bases and J by 11 bases, leaving 12 bases between them. CDR3 loop: CASSPGIWAFF. The CDR3 nucleotides read TGTGCCAGCAGCCCGGGGATCTGGGCTTTCTTT. Full variable domain (rest looked up from reference TRBV7-2 and TRBJ1-1): GAGVSQSPSNKVTEKGKDVELRCDPISGHTALYWYRQSLGQGLEFLIYFQGNSAPDKSGLPSDRFSAERTGGSVSTLTIQRTQQEDSAVYLCASSPGIWAFFGQGTRLTVV.

This clone was detected only once. The chain links TRBV3-1 (or the pseudogene TRBV3-2) to TRBJ1-1; possible D gene TRBD1, 5 bases. Looked up from germline, CDR1 is LGHDT and CDR2 is YNNKEL (reference sequence). V dropped 5 bases and J dropped 5 bases, with 12 bases sitting between them. This CDR3 comprises 13 residues. The CDR3 region has the DNA TGTGCCAGCAGCTCGGCTCGGGGGACTGAAGCTTTCTTT. Its protein is CASSSARGTEAFF.

The chain is built from TRBV6-5 and TRBJ2-7; perhaps TRBD1 as D (6 bases). Trimming took 6 bases from V and 6 from J, leaving 21 bases between them. CDR1 and CDR2 from the germline V gene are MNHEY and SVGAGI. The CDR3 spans 15 residues. Written as DNA, the CDR3 is TGTGCCAGCAGCCACACCGACCAGGGGCAGCGCGAGCAGTACTTC. Protein sequence: CASSHTDQGQREQYF.

V and J are TRBV5-4 and TRBJ1-5, with 10 bases aligning to TRBD1. Germline lookup yields CDR1 SGHNT and CDR2 YYREEE (reference sequence). V lost 0 bases, J lost 4 bases, and 4 bases stayed unmatched. This CDR3 is 16 amino acids long. The CDR3 DNA is TGTGCCAGCAGCTTGGGTGGACAGGGGGGAAATCAGCCCCAGCATTTT. Residues: CASSLGGQGGNQPQHF.

The chain joins TRBV19 to TRBJ1-6; 7 bases agree with TRBD1. Trimming took 6 bases from V and 5 from J; bases not matched to a gene: 4. The CDR3 covers 14 residues. Per the germline V gene, CDR1 is LNHDA and CDR2 is SQIVND (reference sequence). CDR3 in DNA: TGTGCCAGTAGCCAAACAGGGGATAATTCACCCCTCCACTTT. It encodes CASSQTGDNSPLHF.

The rearrangement uses TRBV19 and TRBJ1-4; 10 positions agree with TRBD1. Germline values: CDR1 LNHDA, CDR2 SQIVND (reference sequence). After removal of 4 bases from V and 7 bases from J, the junction contained 3 bases not matched to a gene. This CDR3 is built from 14 residues. The CDR3 region has the DNA TGTGCCAGTAGTACCGGGACAGGGGTTGAAAAACTGTTTTTT. Translation: CASSTGTGVEKLFF.

V usage is TRBV27 and J usage is TRBJ2-3, with a possible D match to TRBD2 (5 bases). V lost 3 bases and J 4 bases, leaving 8 bases between the germline ends. In germline, CDR1 is MNHEY, CDR2 SMNVEV (reference sequence). The CDR3 is made up of 13 amino acids. In DNA, the CDR3 is TGTGCCAGCAGTTTTCTAGCAGCAGATACGCAGTATTTT. As protein: CASSFLAADTQYF.

This chain uses TRBV4-1 with TRBJ1-1; the D is unclear. There are 17 residues in the CDR3. V was cut by 1 base and J by 0 bases, with 15 bases left in between. Germline lookup yields CDR1 MGHRA and CDR2 YSYEKL. CDR3 region: CASSQVPNTLMNTEAFF. The DNA for the CDR3 is TGCGCCAGCAGCCAAGTCCCAAATACATTGATGAACACTGAAGCTTTCTTT.

The genes are TRBV29-1 and TRBJ1-6; 7 positions agree with TRBD1. CDR1 is SQVTM, CDR2 ANQGSEA, per germline. CDR3 length: 14 amino acids. J was trimmed by 8 bases and V by 7 bases; bases with no gene match: 11. This CDR3 is CSALDRKEDSPLHF. CDR3 bases: TGCAGCGCCTTGGACAGGAAAGAGGATTCACCCCTCCACTTT.

This rearrangement joins TRBV12-3 or TRBV12-4 to TRBJ1-2, with 7 nucleotides matching TRBD1. J lost 8 bases, V lost 5 bases, and 8 bases had no gene match. The CDR3 contains 13 residues. The CDR3 nucleotides read TGTGCCAGCAGTCGACAGGGAACGGGCGGCTACACCTTC. Amino acid sequence: CASSRQGTGGYTF.

The chain recombines TRBV3-1 (or the pseudogene TRBV3-2) with TRBJ2-3; 9 bases map to TRBD2. Germline CDR1 is LGHDT and CDR2 is YNNKEL (reference sequence). This CDR3 has 15 residues. The junction had 5 bases not matched to a gene; V was cut back by 5 bases and J by 2 bases. The CDR3, as DNA: TGTGCCAGCAGCGCCGAGCGGGGGGCCACAGATACGCAGTATTTT. Translated, it gives CASSAERGATDTQYF.

The chain joins TRBV18 to TRBJ1-3, with a possible D match to TRBD1 (6 bases). V was shortened by 6 bases and J by 4 bases, with 19 bases between the two germline ends. This CDR3 has 16 amino acids. Germline V gene lookup returns CDR1 KGHSH and CDR2 LQKENI. The CDR3 bases are TGTGCCAGCTCGCCATACAGGGACGATTTGGGAAACACCATATATTTT. Encoded protein: CASSPYRDDLGNTIYF.

This clone was seen just once. This chain connects TRBV6-2 or TRBV6-3 to TRBJ1-3; TRBD1 is a possible D gene (5 bases). This CDR3 region has 16 residues. Trimming removed 5 bases at V and 1 base at J, with 15 bases between. Germline V gives CDR1 MNHEY, CDR2 SVGEGT. DNA for the CDR3: TGTGCCAGCAGTCTACCCCCAGGGATATCTGGAAACACCATATATTTT. Residues: CASSLPPGISGNTIYF.

This chain connects TRBV13 to TRBJ2-5; 12 nucleotides agree with TRBD1. J lost 4 bases, V lost 5 bases, and 8 bases had no gene match. The CDR3 runs to 16 residues. Germline values: CDR1 PRHDT, CDR2 FYEKMQ (reference sequence). CDR3 region: CASSKGTGGERETQYF. DNA for the CDR3: TGTGCCAGCAGCAAAGGGACAGGGGGCGAGAGAGAGACCCAGTACTTC. Full variable domain (remainder filled in from reference TRBV13 and TRBJ2-5): AAGVIQSPRHLIKEKRETATLKCYPIPRHDTVYWYQQGPGQDPQFLISFYEKMQSDKGSIPDRFSAQQFSDYHSELNMSSLELGDSALYFCASSKGTGGERETQYFGPGTRLLVL.

The table lists this clone with a few counts. This sequence joins TRBV5-1 and TRBJ2-5, with TRBD1 matching 7 bases. The CDR3 runs 14 residues. With V trimmed by 3 bases and J by 5 bases, 7 bases remained unmatched. Germline V gene lookup returns CDR1 SGHRS and CDR2 YFSETQ. Written as DNA, the CDR3 is TGCGCCAGCAGCTCGACCACAGGGGAGGAGACCCAGTACTTC. It yields the protein CASSSTTGEETQYF. The full variable domain, rest sourced from reference TRBV5-1 and TRBJ2-5, is KAGVTQTPRYLIKTRGQQVTLSCSPISGHRSVSWYQQTPGQGLQFLFEYFSETQRNKGNFPGRFSGRQFSNSRSEMNVSTLELGDSALYLCASSSTTGEETQYFGPGTRLLVL.

The chain is built from TRBV10-3 and TRBJ1-3, with 9 positions matching TRBD1. Per germline, CDR1 ENHRY and CDR2 SYGVKD. This CDR3 has 14 residues. Trimming took 5 bases from V and 7 from J; bases not matched to a gene: 6. CDR3 in amino acids: CAISRGQGMNTIYF. CDR3 coding DNA: TGTGCCATCAGTAGAGGACAGGGGATGAACACCATATATTTT.

The chain joins TRBV9 to TRBJ1-1; 9 positions agree with TRBD1. The V gene end was trimmed by 4 bases and the J gene end by 11 bases; junction bases not matched to a gene: 6. Germline CDR1 reads SGDLS; CDR2 reads YYNGEE. The CDR3 spans 12 residues. The CDR3 sequence is CASSRVGQGAFF. CDR3 DNA sequence: TGTGCCAGCAGCCGGGTCGGACAGGGGGCTTTCTTT. Full variable domain (rest looked up from reference TRBV9 and TRBJ1-1): DSGVTQTPKHLITATGQRVTLRCSPRSGDLSVYWYQQSLDQGLQFLIQYYNGEERAKGNILERFSAQQFPDLHSELNLSSLELGDSALYFCASSRVGQGAFFGQGTRLTVV.

The genes are TRBV7-2 and TRBJ1-6, with D possibly TRBD1 on 5 matching bases. The germline V and J ends were trimmed by 7 bases and 9 bases, with 22 bases remaining between them. The length of the CDR3 is 16 residues. The germline gives CDR1 SGHTA, CDR2 FQGNSA. CDR3 region: CASNHPGGGSSSPLHF. The CDR3 nucleotides read TGTGCCAGCAACCACCCGGGGGGAGGTTCTAGTTCACCCCTCCACTTT.

CDR3 sequence: CASSVDGGLRNLHF. In nucleotides, the CDR3 is TGTGCCAGCAGCGTAGACGGGGGGCTCCGTAACCTCCACTTT. This rearrangement joins TRBV9 to TRBJ1-6, with D tentatively TRBD1 (6 bases). V lost 0 bases, J lost 15 bases, and 16 bases lay in between. This CDR3 is 14 amino acids long. Germline CDR1 is SGDLS and CDR2 is YYNGEE.

This clone was seen once. This chain connects TRBV7-9 to TRBJ2-2; the match to TRBD2 covers 12 bases. Germline CDR1 is SEHNR and CDR2 is FQNEAQ (reference sequence). The CDR3 runs 16 residues. The V and J ends lost 1 base and 6 bases, in that order; junction bases with no gene match: 3. CDR3 amino acids: CASSLGTSGIAGELFF. For the CDR3, the DNA is TGTGCCAGCAGCTTAGGGACTAGCGGGATCGCCGGGGAGCTGTTTTTT.

J is TRBJ2-3 and V is TRBV10-1; 8 bases are shared with TRBD2. Germline lookup yields CDR1 WNHNN and CDR2 SYGVQD (reference sequence). With V trimmed by 5 bases and J by 6 bases, 7 bases remained unmatched. The CDR3 spans 14 residues. The CDR3, as DNA: TGCGCCAGCAGTATCGGACTAGCCCCCGATACGCAGTATTTT. Translation: CASSIGLAPDTQYF.